This TCR beta chain was retrieved from a study of control samples from healthy donors and cancer patients. In the case of this clone: Within the sample, other DNA sequences also encode this same CDR3.

Produced via immunoSEQ multiplex PCR; TCRdb's table is partial and in-frame only. The data show approximately 94,000 clones, approximately 90% seen once. The CDR3 extends over 13 amino acids. V lost 3 bases, J lost 5 bases, and 10 bases lay in between. The chain recombines TRBV12-3 or TRBV12-4 with TRBJ2-5; D possibly corresponds to TRBD2 (5 bases). Material for sequencing was blood. The TCR sequence derives from a woman in her twenties or thirties in good health. CDR3 DNA: TGTGCCAGCAGTTTCGGCGGAGGTGAGACCCAGTACTTC. Translating it yields CASSFGGGETQYF.